This T cell receptor (beta chain) appears in the sequencing data of a study of CXCR3-negative and CXCR3-positive naive CD8 T cells (dated by TCRdb to about 2019). For the wider study: In total, about 150 million TRB reads were obtained, which works out to roughly 1.5 +/- 0.3 million reads per library. Data from 11 donors, pooled across two independent experiments, went into the diversity and physicochemical repertoire analyses. The TRBV-TRBJ cluster analysis covered naive subsets from 5 or 6 donors and memory cells from 3 donors.

In regard to this clonotype: Its antigen target is currently unknown.

The reads were generated on a NextSeq 550. The Human TCR Profiling Kit (MiLaboratory) was used to make UMI-labeled 5' RACE TRB cDNA libraries. cDNA synthesis used the entire amount of extracted RNA, and PCR amplification then used the entire amount of cDNA produced. Libraries were prepared in parallel using an identical number of PCR cycles. In the authors' own workflow: With a requirement of at least two reads per UMI, MIGEC and MiXCR extracted about 52,000 +/- 9,100 unique UMI-labeled TRB cDNA molecules per library. Each library averaged about 37,000 +/- 9,700 functional in-frame TRB CDR3 nucleotide clonotypes without stop codons. After each sample was downsampled to 5000 UMI-labeled TRB molecules, VDJtools was used to calculate diversity metrics such as normalized Shannon-Wiener and Chao1. For the central five CDR3 residues, VDJtools calculated physicochemical properties weighted by clonotype size, namely interaction energy, strength, volume and Kidera factor 4. The reads, reprocessed by TCRdb, yield one row per CDR3 protein sequence and no DNA. TCRdb, not the authors, supplied the V and J calls. This sample's clone table shows 120,000 or so distinct CDR3 sequences. The ten largest clones capture about 0.62% of the sample.

Overall study outcomes, separate from this receptor: Repertoire diversity was comparably high in both naive subsets but much lower in memory CD8+ T cells. Naive CXCR3-negative and CXCR3-positive cells from the same donor showed similar TRBV-TRBJ usage, whereas memory cells showed distinct patterns. TRB CDR3s from CXCR3-positive naive cells showed higher hydrophobicity (lower Kidera factor 4), lower energy, and higher strength and volume indices than CXCR3-negative naive cells. Because surface CD5, which is linked to self-reactivity in mice, was comparable between the naive subsets, TCR interaction strength was also inferred from the physicochemical properties of TRB CDR3s. Freshly isolated PBMCs were used for most assays because CXCR3 expression partially decreased after cryopreservation.

Each CD8+ T cell subset was flow-sorted in triplicate, and 250,000 to 300,000 cells per subset were placed directly into RLT lysis buffer. To exclude memory contaminants, naive CD8+ T cells were stringently defined as CD45RO-CCR7+CD27+CD95-. Using standard density gradient centrifugation, peripheral blood mononuclear cells were isolated from buffy coats. A FACSAria III was used to flow-sort naive CD8+ T cells into CXCR3-negative and CXCR3-positive populations. Total RNA was extracted from sorted cells with an RNeasy Mini Kit. Including cysteine and phenylalanine, the CDR3 has 16 amino acids. The DNA is not on file. In the germline V gene, CDR1 corresponds to MDHEN and CDR2 to SYDVKM.

The source is a human donor in good health. Some clones in this sample may be carry-over from other donors' samples. Sequenced material: naive CXCR3+ CD8+ T cells from blood. What this sample's cell subset or site label stands for: CD45RO-CCR7+CD27+CD95- naive CD8+ T cells expressing CXCR3 (TNR3+). The V and J segments used are TRBV28 and TRBJ2-3; the D call from TCRdb, TRBD1, cannot be confirmed without DNA. The encoded CDR3 is CASRIRGQRITDTQYF.